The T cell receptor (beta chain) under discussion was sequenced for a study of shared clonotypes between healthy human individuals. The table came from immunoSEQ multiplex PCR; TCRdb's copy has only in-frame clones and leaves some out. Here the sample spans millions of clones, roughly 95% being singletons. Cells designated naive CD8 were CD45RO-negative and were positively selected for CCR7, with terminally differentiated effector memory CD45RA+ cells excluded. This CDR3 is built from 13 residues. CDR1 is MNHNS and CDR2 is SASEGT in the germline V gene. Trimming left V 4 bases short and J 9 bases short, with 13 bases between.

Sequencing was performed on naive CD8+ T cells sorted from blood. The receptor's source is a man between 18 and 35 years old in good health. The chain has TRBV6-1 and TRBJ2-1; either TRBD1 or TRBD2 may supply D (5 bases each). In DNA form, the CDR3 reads TGTGCCAGCAGTGTGAGGGGCTGGGCTGAGCAGTTCTTC. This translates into CASSVRGWAEQFF.